The clone carrying this T cell receptor (beta chain) was counted between two and nine times. The data are from a study of technical replicates of blood from several donors. Clones were sequenced by immunoSEQ multiplex PCR, and TCRdb holds only the in-frame ones, with some missing. The repertoire holds some 85,000 clones, with 90% to 97% as singletons. CDR1 and CDR2 (germline): MNHEY, SMNVEV (reference sequence). The CDR3 covers 15 residues. V was cut by 3 bases and J by 0 bases, with 11 bases left in between. The TCR was taken from a human donor in good health. The chain uses TRBV27 and TRBJ1-1; D unclear. Sequenced sample: T cells isolated from PBMCs. This CDR3 is CASSFTGNMNTEAFF. The CDR3 DNA reads TGTGCCAGCAGTTTCACGGGAAACATGAACACTGAAGCTTTCTTT.